The 5 T cell receptor beta chains below were found in one sample sequenced in a study of blood T cells in healthy people across ages. With a J-beta primer mix and a sample-barcoded 5' primer, a second PCR ran about 6 to 11 cycles. TCRdb re-called the 5' RACE reads through MiXCR, storing one row per CDR3 protein. The sample records around 990,000 distinct CDR3 sequences, around two fifths being singletons. What was sequenced was blood. These receptors all stem from a man younger than 35 in good health.

This clonotype occurred a few times. The chain joins TRBV5-6 to TRBJ1-2; TRBD1 matches at 7 bases. The CDR3 covers 14 residues. The V gene end was trimmed by 3 bases and the J gene end by 4 bases; junction bases not matched to a gene: 6. The germline V gene has CDR1 SGHDT and CDR2 YYEEEE. In DNA form, the CDR3 reads TGTGCCAGCAGCTCGGGACAGTCCCCCTATGGCTACACCTTC. It is translated as CASSSGQSPYGYTF.

This chain uses TRBV5-1 with TRBJ2-5; TRBD2 matches at 11 bases. Per the germline V gene, CDR1 is SGHRS and CDR2 is YFSETQ. With V trimmed by 0 bases and J by 3 bases, 7 bases remained unmatched. The CDR3 consists of 17 residues. CDR3 coding DNA: TGCGCCAGCAGCTTGGGCCAACGGGGACTAGCGGAAGAGACCCAGTACTTC. This translates into CASSLGQRGLAEETQYF.

The CDR3 spells CASSLMPGAGELFF. CDR3 nucleotide sequence: TGTGCCAGCAGTTTAATGCCAGGGGCCGGGGAGCTGTTTTTT. The V gene is TRBV27, the J gene TRBJ2-2, with D perhaps matching TRBD1 (6 bases). The length of the CDR3 is 14 residues. Germline values: CDR1 MNHEY, CDR2 SMNVEV (reference sequence). The V end lost 2 bases, the J end lost 6 bases, and 10 bases lay between the germline ends.

This chain uses TRBV5-1 with TRBJ2-1; 10 nucleotides agree with TRBD1. CDR3 length: 16 residues. With 4 bases clipped from V and 7 bases from J, the junction kept 11 bases outside the gene matches. Germline assignment: CDR1 SGHRS and CDR2 YFSETQ. The CDR3 protein is CASSLYRDRGNNEQFF. CDR3 coding DNA: TGCGCCAGCAGCCTCTACCGGGACAGGGGTAATAATGAGCAGTTCTTC.

The V call is TRBV4-3, the J call TRBJ2-4; TRBD1 is a possible D gene (5 bases). This CDR3 is 14 amino acids long. Germline V lookup: CDR1 LGHNA, CDR2 YSLEER. Between the trimmed V and J ends, which lost 1 base and 13 bases, there was a span of 17 bases. CDR3 in amino acids: CASSQATDTKGQYF. The CDR3, as DNA: TGCGCCAGCAGCCAAGCAACCGATACAAAGGGGCAGTACTTC.